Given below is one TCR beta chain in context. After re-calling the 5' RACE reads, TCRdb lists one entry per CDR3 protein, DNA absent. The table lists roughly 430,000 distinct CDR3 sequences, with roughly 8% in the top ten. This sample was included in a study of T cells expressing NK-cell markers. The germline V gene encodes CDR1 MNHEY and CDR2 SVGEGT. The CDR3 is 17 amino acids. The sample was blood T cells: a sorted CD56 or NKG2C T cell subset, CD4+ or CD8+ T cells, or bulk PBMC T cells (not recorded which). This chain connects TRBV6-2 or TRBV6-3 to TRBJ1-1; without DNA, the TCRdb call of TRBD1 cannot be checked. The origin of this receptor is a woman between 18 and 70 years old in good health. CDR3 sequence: CASSRRDSHPSSTEAFF.